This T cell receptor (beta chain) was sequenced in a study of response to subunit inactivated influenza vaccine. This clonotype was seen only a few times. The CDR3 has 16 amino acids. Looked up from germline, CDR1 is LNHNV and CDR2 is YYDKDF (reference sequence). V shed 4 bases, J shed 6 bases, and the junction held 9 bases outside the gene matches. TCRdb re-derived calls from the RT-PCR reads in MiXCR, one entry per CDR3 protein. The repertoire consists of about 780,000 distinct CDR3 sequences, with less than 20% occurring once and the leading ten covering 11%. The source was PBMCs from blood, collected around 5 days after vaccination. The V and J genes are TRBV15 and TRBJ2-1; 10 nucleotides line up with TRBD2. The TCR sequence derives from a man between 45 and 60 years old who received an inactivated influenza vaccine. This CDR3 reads CATSKAGTSVGNEQFF. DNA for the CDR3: TGTGCCACCAGCAAAGCCGGGACTAGCGTAGGCAATGAGCAGTTCTTC.